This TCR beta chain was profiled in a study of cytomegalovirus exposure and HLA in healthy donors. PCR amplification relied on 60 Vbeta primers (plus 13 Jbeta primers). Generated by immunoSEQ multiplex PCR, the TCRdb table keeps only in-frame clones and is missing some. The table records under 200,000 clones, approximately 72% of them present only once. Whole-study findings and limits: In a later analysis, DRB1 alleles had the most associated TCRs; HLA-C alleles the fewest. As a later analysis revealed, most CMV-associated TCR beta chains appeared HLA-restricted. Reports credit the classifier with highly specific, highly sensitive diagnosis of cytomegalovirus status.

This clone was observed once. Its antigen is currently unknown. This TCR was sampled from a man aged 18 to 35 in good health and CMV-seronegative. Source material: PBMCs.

CDR3 nucleotide sequence: TGTGCCAGCAGCCACATCGGGACAGGGAACTATGGCTACACCTTC. Translating it yields CASSHIGTGNYGYTF. The V gene is TRBV5-6, the J gene TRBJ1-2, with 9 bases that match TRBD1. The CDR3 consists of 15 residues. V gave up 4 bases and J gave up 2 bases; unmatched junction bases: 6. CDR1 and CDR2 (germline): SGHDT, YYEEEE.